These T cell receptor beta chains were read from a single sample in a study of OX40 agonist ivuxolimab in advanced cancers. Using immunoSEQ multiplex PCR, the repertoire was profiled, and TCRdb retains in-frame clones only, with some absent. The table records roughly 26,000 clones, 76% of them present only once. Sequenced material: CD4+ or CD8+ T cells sorted from blood, taken in a trial of the OX40 agonist ivuxolimab. The receptors were gathered from an adult with an advanced solid tumor such as melanoma, head and neck, liver or kidney cancer. CDR3s include the opening cysteine and the closing phenylalanine or tryptophan. D genes are given only for firm matches. Expanded clones are given a class, and other clones once, few, many or no size at all.

abundance | j_gene | v_gene | d_gene | CDR3nt | CDR3aa
. | TRBJ1-2 | TRBV14 | . | TGTGCCAGCAGCCAAGGCGGGGATAGACGATATGGCTACACCTTC | CASSQGGDRRYGYTF
. | TRBJ1-3 | TRBV9 | . | TGTGCCAGCAGCGTCGCTTCATGGAGTGGAAACACCATATATTTT | CASSVASWSGNTIYF
. | TRBJ2-3 | TRBV6-5 | TRBD2 | TGTGCCAGCAGTTACTCGGGGGGGAACACGCAGTATTTT | CASSYSGGNTQYF
. | TRBJ2-3 | TRBV11-3 | . | TGTGCCAGCAACAGCCCCGAGGCAGATACGCAGTATTTT | CASNSPEADTQYF
once | TRBJ1-2 | TRBV7-2 | . | TGTGCCAGCAGTAAATCCGGGGACGGACCGCTCGGTAACTATGGCTACACCTTC | CASSKSGDGPLGNYGYTF
. | TRBJ2-7 | TRBV9 | . | TGTGCCAGCAGCCCAACAGAAAGGGGCCACGAGCAGTACTTC | CASSPTERGHEQYF
. | TRBJ2-7 | TRBV2 | TRBD2 | TGTGCCAGCAGTGCCGCGGGGGGTGCTAAAAACGAGCAGTACTTC | CASSAAGGAKNEQYF
. | TRBJ1-6 | TRBV28 | TRBD1 | TGTGCCAGCAGGACAGGGGGTTCACCCCTCCACTTT | CASRTGGSPLHF
. | TRBJ2-5 | TRBV5-1 | TRBD1 | TGCGCCAGCAGCACCGGGACAGGAGGGGCCCTAGAGACCCAGTACTTC | CASSTGTGGALETQYF
few | TRBJ2-1 | TRBV13 | . | TGTGCCAGCAGCTTAACAACTGCTGAGCAGTTCTTC | CASSLTTAEQFF
. | TRBJ1-4 | TRBV4-3 | . | TGCGCCAGCAGCCAAGACAGGCGGGGTGAAAAACTGTTTTTT | CASSQDRRGEKLFF
. | TRBJ2-1 | TRBV10-3 | . | TGTGCCATCAGGAGCCAGCTGGGCTCCTACAATGAGCAGTTCTTC | CAIRSQLGSYNEQFF
. | TRBJ2-7 | TRBV30 | . | TGTGCCTGGAGTTATACCTACGAGCAGTACTTC | CAWSYTYEQYF
. | TRBJ2-3 | TRBV6-5 | . | TGTGCCAGCAGATCCGGGGATACGCAGTATTTT | CASRSGDTQYF
. | TRBJ2-3 | TRBV10-3 | . | TGTGCCACCTCCTCCAGCACAGATACGCAGTATTTT | CATSSSTDTQYF
. | TRBJ2-5 | TRBV7-9 | . | TGTGCCAGCAGCAGACAGCCCCAAGAGACCCAGTACTTC | CASSRQPQETQYF
. | TRBJ2-7 | TRBV6-5 | . | TGTGCCAGCACGGGGCCAGGGGACCCCTACGAGCAGTACTTC | CASTGPGDPYEQYF
. | TRBJ1-1 | TRBV6-4 | . | TGTGCCAGCAGTGACTCGAGTCGAGGGTCTGAAGCTTTCTTT | CASSDSSRGSEAFF
. | TRBJ1-5 | TRBV7-2 | TRBD1 | TGTGCCAGCAGCTTAAGACAGGGGGGCCTTTTATATAGCAATCAGCCCCAGCATTTT | CASSLRQGGLLYSNQPQHF
. | TRBJ2-5 | TRBV7-8 | . | TGTGCCAGCAGCGTCTACTACAACCAAGAGACCCAGTACTTC | CASSVYYNQETQYF
. | TRBJ1-1 | TRBV18 | . | TGTGCCAGCTCACCATCGGGAATCGCGCAGACTGAAGCTTTCTTT | CASSPSGIAQTEAFF
. | TRBJ2-5 | TRBV7-7 | TRBD2 | TGTGCTAGCAGCTTCCCGGTTAGCGGGGGGGTTGAGACCCAGTACTTC | CASSFPVSGGVETQYF
. | TRBJ2-1 | TRBV18 | TRBD2 | TGTGCCAGCTCACCCCCGGGACTAGCGGGGGAATACAATGAGCAGTTCTTC | CASSPPGLAGEYNEQFF
. | TRBJ2-7 | TRBV5-4 | . | TGTGCCAGCAGGTCCGCCGGACAGCCTGAATCCTACGAGCAGTACTTC | CASRSAGQPESYEQYF
. | TRBJ1-1 | TRBV4-3 | . | TGCGCCAGCAGCCGTGGGGGTTGGGGCACTGAAGCTTTCTTT | CASSRGGWGTEAFF
. | TRBJ2-6 | TRBV7-9 | . | TGTGCCAGCAGTTTGACCCGATCTGGGGCCAACGTCCTGACTTTC | CASSLTRSGANVLTF
few | TRBJ1-2 | TRBV5-5 | . | TGTGCCAGCAGCCGGGGGCAGAAAAGTCTCCTCCTACCTAGCGACTTCTACACCTTC | CASSRGQKSLLLPSDFYTF
. | TRBJ1-5 | TRBV6-5 | TRBD1 | TGTGCCAGCAGTTCGGGACAGGGAAACAATCAGCCCCAGCATTTT | CASSSGQGNNQPQHF
. | TRBJ2-5 | TRBV4-2 | . | TGTGCCAGCAGCCAAGTGGAGGGGGCTGGTTGGGAGACCCAGTACTTC | CASSQVEGAGWETQYF
. | TRBJ2-2 | TRBV5-3 | TRBD2 | TGTGCCAGAAGCTTGCCGGTAGCGGGGGGGCTCCACCCCGGGGAGCTGTTTTTT | CARSLPVAGGLHPGELFF
. | TRBJ2-3 | TRBV28 | TRBD1 | TGTGCCAGCAGTTCCAACAGGGGAAGTAGCACAGATACGCAGTATTTT | CASSSNRGSSTDTQYF
. | TRBJ2-3 | TRBV7-3 | TRBD2 | TGTGCCAGCAGCCCACAGGAGCGGGGGGGCACAGATACGCAGTATTTT | CASSPQERGGTDTQYF
. | TRBJ2-7 | TRBV5-5 | . | TGTGCCAGCAGCCCTTTAGGACGAGTAAGCGAGCAGTACTTC | CASSPLGRVSEQYF
medium-sized | TRBJ2-5 | TRBV9 | . | TGTGCCAGCAGCGTAAGCAGGGGTGAGACCCAGTACTTC | CASSVSRGETQYF
. | TRBJ1-5 | TRBV7-9 | . | TGTGCCAGCAGCCTAGCCAGCAATCAGCCCCAGCATTTT | CASSLASNQPQHF
. | TRBJ2-5 | TRBV18 | TRBD1 | TGTGCCAGCTCACCCAGACAGGGGGCAGAGGAGACCCAGTACTTC | CASSPRQGAEETQYF
. | TRBJ2-3 | TRBV5-1 | TRBD2 | TGCGCCAGCAGTCGTCGAAAGGGACTAGCGGGGGGGCCGGATACGCAGTATTTT | CASSRRKGLAGGPDTQYF
. | TRBJ1-5 | TRBV2 | TRBD1 | TGTGCCAGCGCCTTCGGGACAGGGTATAGCAATCAGCCCCAGCATTTT | CASAFGTGYSNQPQHF